Following are 19 T cell receptor beta chains from one sample sequenced in a study of blood T cell repertoires in COVID-19. Repertoires were generated with immunoSEQ multiplex PCR, while TCRdb's copy carries only in-frame clones and drops some. The sample has about 250,000 clones; about four fifths are singletons. Material: peripheral blood. The receptor set was obtained from a man older than 75 with acute or convalescent COVID-19.

The chain links TRBV24-1 to TRBJ1-3, with D possibly TRBD1 on 5 matching bases. The germline CDR1 and CDR2 sequences are KGHDR and SFDVKD. CDR3 length: 16 residues. The V end lost 4 bases, the J end lost 0 bases, and 12 bases lay between the germline ends. CDR3 region: CATSDSTVSSGNTIYF. The CDR3 coding sequence is TGTGCCACCAGTGACTCGACAGTAAGCTCTGGAAACACCATATATTTT.

V and J are TRBV4-1 and TRBJ1-4; possible D gene TRBD1, 6 bases. The length of the CDR3 is 15 residues. The V gene's germline CDR1 is MGHRA and CDR2 YSYEKL. The V gene lost 5 bases and the J gene lost 7 bases, with 17 bases spanning the gap. This CDR3 is CASSLQGGYGEKLFF. CDR3 in DNA: TGCGCCAGCAGCTTACAGGGCGGCTATGGTGAAAAACTGTTTTTT.

V usage is TRBV4-2 and J usage is TRBJ1-2, with TRBD1 identical over 9 bases. Germline V gene sequence: CDR1 LGHNA, CDR2 YNFKEQ. The CDR3 totals 17 residues. V gave up 0 bases and J gave up 0 bases; unmatched junction bases: 5. The CDR3 nucleotides are TGTGCCAGCAGCCAAGATCCGGGGACAGGGACTAACTATGGCTACACCTTC. Its translation is CASSQDPGTGTNYGYTF.

The chain combines TRBV7-2 with TRBJ2-7, with TRBD2 matching 10 bases. The CDR3 consists of 16 residues. V shed 1 base, J shed 0 bases, and the junction held 3 bases outside the gene matches. CDR1 is SGHTA, CDR2 FQGNSA, per germline. CDR3 region: CASSLGSSGSSYEQYF. Here the CDR3 DNA reads TGTGCCAGCAGCTTAGGATCTAGCGGGAGCTCCTACGAGCAGTACTTC.

The chain employs TRBV5-1 and TRBJ1-1; 7 nucleotides align to TRBD1. In germline, CDR1 is SGHRS, CDR2 YFSETQ. CDR3 length: 15 residues. V lost 4 bases to trimming and J lost 2 bases; unmatched junction nucleotides: 8. The CDR3 sequence: CASSVGHRGNTEAFF. Here the CDR3 DNA reads TGCGCCAGCAGCGTGGGCCACAGGGGAAACACTGAAGCTTTCTTT.

V usage is TRBV12-3 or TRBV12-4 and J usage is TRBJ1-1; no clear D gene. The CDR3 length is 11 residues. V gave up 8 bases and J gave up 7 bases, with 11 bases separating them. Written as DNA, the CDR3 is TGTGCCAGCGCCCGGGGAAATGAAGCTTTCTTT. Amino acid sequence: CASARGNEAFF.

This chain uses TRBV6-5 with TRBJ2-7; D perhaps matches TRBD1 (5 bases). V lost 4 bases and J 2 bases, leaving 15 bases between the germline ends. The CDR3 is 15 amino acids. The germline V gene encodes CDR1 MNHEY and CDR2 SVGAGI. DNA of the CDR3: TGTGCCAGCAGTTCCCGCCGGCGACAGCCCTACGAGCAGTACTTC. As protein: CASSSRRRQPYEQYF.

This chain connects TRBV6-6 to TRBJ1-2, with D unclear. CDR3 length equals 12 residues. V was cut by 7 bases and J by 6 bases, with 12 bases left in between. Germline V lookup: CDR1 MNHNY, CDR2 SVGAGI (reference sequence). CDR3 region: CASNLFGDGYTF. The CDR3 region has the DNA TGTGCCAGCAACCTCTTCGGGGATGGCTACACCTTC.

The V call is TRBV5-1, the J call TRBJ2-1; 14 bases fit TRBD2. J lost 8 bases, V lost 4 bases, and 11 bases had no gene match. This CDR3 spans 17 amino acids. Germline CDR1 reads SGHRS; CDR2 reads YFSETQ. The CDR3 nucleotides are TGCGCCAGCAGCCCGGGGGGGACTAGCGGGAGATTGGATGAGCAGTTCTTC. This codes for CASSPGGTSGRLDEQFF.

The count of this clone is one. V usage is TRBV12-3 or TRBV12-4 and J usage is TRBJ2-7, with D unclear. Trimming removed 0 bases at V and 6 bases at J, with 6 bases between. The CDR3 runs 12 residues. DNA of the CDR3: TGTGCCAGCAGTTTAGCGGCTGGCGAGCAGTACTTC. Protein: CASSLAAGEQYF.

This clone was counted only a few times. V usage is TRBV21-1 and J usage is TRBJ2-7; whether TRBD1, the table's D call, matches the DNA was not checked. TRBV21-1 is a recognized pseudogene. The CDR3 is 16 amino acids. The CDR3 is CASSLRTGNFPDEQYF. The CDR3 DNA is TGTGCCAGCAGCCTACGGACAGGCAACTTCCCGGACGAGCAGTACTTC.

The rearrangement uses TRBV28 and TRBJ1-6; 10 bases are shared with TRBD1. The J segment lost 6 bases and the V segment lost 3 bases, leaving 5 bases of the junction unmatched. Per the germline V gene, CDR1 is MDHEN and CDR2 is SYDVKM. The CDR3 covers 16 residues. CDR3 DNA sequence: TGTGCCAGCAGTTTGCGGGGACAGGGGCCTAATTCACCCCTCCACTTT. This codes for CASSLRGQGPNSPLHF. Based on the CDR3 plus reference TRBV28 and TRBJ1-6, the full variable domain is DVKVTQSSRYLVKRTGEKVFLECVQDMDHENMFWYRQDPGLGLRLIYFSYDVKMKEKGDIPEGYSVSREKKERFSLILESASTNQTSMYLCASSLRGQGPNSPLHFGNGTRLTVT.

The genes are TRBV29-1 and TRBJ2-7, with D possibly being TRBD2 (6 bases). CDR1 and CDR2 from the germline V gene are SQVTM and ANQGSEA. The CDR3 consists of 12 residues. The V end lost 4 bases, the J end lost 7 bases, and 14 bases lay between the germline ends. The CDR3 loop reads CSVGKGLGEQYF. The DNA for the CDR3 is TGCAGCGTTGGAAAGGGACTCGGGGAGCAGTACTTC.

This clone has a single count. V and J are TRBV14 and TRBJ2-1, with 10 bases identical to TRBD2. The CDR3 length is 15 residues. V was pared by 4 bases and J by 8 bases, with 8 bases of the junction left unmatched. Germline CDR1 reads SGHDN; CDR2 reads FVKESK. CDR3 amino acids: CASSPSGRASDEQFF. The CDR3 nucleotides read TGTGCCAGCAGCCCAAGCGGGAGGGCCAGTGATGAGCAGTTCTTC.

V usage is TRBV10-3 and J usage is TRBJ2-3; 8 nucleotides agree with TRBD2. Germline V CDR1 and CDR2: ENHRY, SYGVKD. The CDR3 has 16 residues. The trim removed 1 base at V and 4 bases at J, leaving 7 bases unmatched. The CDR3 reads CAISEYSGSGADTQYF. CDR3 nucleotide sequence: TGTGCCATCAGTGAGTACAGCGGGAGTGGGGCAGATACGCAGTATTTT.

CDR3 in DNA: TGTGCCAGCAGCCAAGATTGGGCGGGGGATACGCAGTATTTT. This translates into CASSQDWAGDTQYF. The rearrangement uses TRBV14 and TRBJ2-3; possible D gene TRBD2, 6 bases. The germline V gene encodes CDR1 SGHDN and CDR2 FVKESK. CDR3 size: 14 residues. Trimming took 0 bases from V and 6 from J, leaving 10 bases between them.

CDR3 bases: TGTGCCAGCAGACTCCTTTCTTCCTATGGCTACACCTTC. It is translated as CASRLLSSYGYTF. This sequence joins TRBV2 and TRBJ1-2; unclear D gene. The CDR3 totals 13 residues. Germline CDR1 is SNHLY and CDR2 is FYNNEI. The V gene lost 6 bases and the J gene lost 4 bases, with 12 bases spanning the gap. The complete variable domain, with remaining parts taken from reference TRBV2 and TRBJ1-2, reads EPEVTQTPSHQVTQMGQEVILRCVPISNHLYFYWYRQILGQKVEFLVSFYNNEISEKSEIFDDQFSVERPDGSNFTLKIRSTKLEDSAMYFCASRLLSSYGYTFGSGTRLTVV.

This clone has a handful of counts. The V and J genes are TRBV7-9 and TRBJ1-4; weak D call: TRBD1 (6 bases). Germline-derived CDR1 and CDR2 are SEHNR and FQNEAQ (reference sequence). V was trimmed by 1 base and J by 0 bases, leaving 15 bases between them. The CDR3 totals 18 residues. The chain's CDR3 is CASSLGGQSSATNEKLFF. CDR3 bases: TGTGCCAGCAGCTTAGGAGGACAGAGTTCTGCAACTAATGAAAAACTGTTTTTT.

There are a few counts of this clone. J is TRBJ2-7 and V is TRBV28; 12 nucleotides agree with TRBD1. Germline-derived CDR1 and CDR2 are MDHEN and SYDVKM. The CDR3 is made up of 15 amino acids. J was trimmed by 3 bases and V by 5 bases; bases with no gene match: 5. The CDR3 DNA is TGTGCCAGCAGTCCCGGGACAGGGGGCAACTACGAGCAGTACTTC. This sequence encodes CASSPGTGGNYEQYF.